Listed below are T cell receptor beta chains from one sample, sequenced in a study of shared clonotypes between healthy human individuals. Sequencing used immunoSEQ multiplex PCR; TCRdb keeps in-frame clones, though not all of them. The sample lists 2 million to 2.5 million clones; around 93% were seen once. The sample taken for sequencing was naive CD4+ T cells from PBMCs. These TCRs come from a man between 18 and 29 years old in good health. Some clones in this sample may be carry-over from other donors' samples. CDR3s include the opening cysteine and the closing phenylalanine or tryptophan. A D gene is named only where the DNA matches it firmly. A clone size is listed for some rows: how often the clone was seen (once, few, many), or a class if it is expanded.

V: TRBV5-1; size: .; length: 17; D: TRBD2; J: TRBJ2-2; DNA: TGCGCCAGCAGCTTCCCCCTTGGCGGGAGTTACACCGGGGAGCTGTTTTTT; CDR3: CASSFPLGGSYTGELFF
V: TRBV28; size: .; length: 15; D: .; J: TRBJ1-4; DNA: TGTGCCAGCAGTTTTCACGGGGCGCCGAGTGAAAAACTGTTTTTT; CDR3: CASSFHGAPSEKLFF
V: TRBV7-9; size: .; length: 12; D: .; J: TRBJ1-2; DNA: TGTGCCAGCAGCCGGGGGGACTATGGCTACACCTTC; CDR3: CASSRGDYGYTF
V: TRBV28; size: .; length: 14; D: .; J: TRBJ1-4; DNA: TGTGCCAGCAGTTTGTGGCCGAATAATGAAAAACTGTTTTTT; CDR3: CASSLWPNNEKLFF
V: TRBV6-6; size: .; length: 15; D: .; J: TRBJ2-7; DNA: TGTGCCAGCAGTCCCTCCACGGCTCGTTCCTACGAGCAGTACTTC; CDR3: CASSPSTARSYEQYF
V: TRBV29-1; size: .; length: 13; D: .; J: TRBJ2-7; DNA: TGCAGCGTCACAGGACCCAGCACCTACGAGCAGTACTTC; CDR3: CSVTGPSTYEQYF
V: TRBV15; size: .; length: 17; D: TRBD1; J: TRBJ1-5; DNA: TGTGCCACCAGCAGAGTGACAGGGCTAGTTAGCAATCAGCCCCAGCATTTT; CDR3: CATSRVTGLVSNQPQHF
V: TRBV6-6; size: .; length: 14; D: TRBD1; J: TRBJ2-7; DNA: TGTGCCAGCGCTGGACAGGGCGTGATTTACGAGCAGTACTTC; CDR3: CASAGQGVIYEQYF
V: TRBV6-5; size: .; length: 14; D: .; J: TRBJ2-7; DNA: TGTGCCAGCAGTTACGCGGCCTCTTTCTACGAGCAGTACTTC; CDR3: CASSYAASFYEQYF
V: TRBV5-1; size: .; length: 17; D: .; J: TRBJ1-2; DNA: TGCGCCAGCAGCTTGGACAGGCCTCCCCGGAACCACTATGGCTACACCTTC; CDR3: CASSLDRPPRNHYGYTF
V: TRBV10-3; size: once; length: 11; D: .; J: TRBJ2-1; DNA: TGTGCCATCACCCAGTACAATGAGCAGTTCTTC; CDR3: CAITQYNEQFF
V: TRBV6-5; size: .; length: 15; D: .; J: TRBJ2-7; DNA: TGTGCCAGCAGTTACTCCGCAGGGGTGACCTACGAGCAGTACTTC; CDR3: CASSYSAGVTYEQYF
V: TRBV5-1; size: few; length: 14; D: .; J: TRBJ1-1; DNA: TGCGCCAGCAGCTTCACAGAGTCGAACACTGAAGCTTTCTTT; CDR3: CASSFTESNTEAFF
V: TRBV18; size: .; length: 15; D: .; J: TRBJ1-4; DNA: TGTGCCAGCTCACTAGGAGGACAGATTAATGAAAAACTGTTTTTT; CDR3: CASSLGGQINEKLFF
V: TRBV11-2; size: .; length: 15; D: .; J: TRBJ2-2; DNA: TGTGCCAGCAGCTTAGTTGGGTACAACACCGGGGAGCTGTTTTTT; CDR3: CASSLVGYNTGELFF
V: TRBV5-1; size: .; length: 14; D: .; J: TRBJ2-2; DNA: TGCGCCAGCAGCTCCGAAGCGAACACCGGGGAGCTGTTTTTT; CDR3: CASSSEANTGELFF
V: TRBV15; size: .; length: 14; D: .; J: TRBJ1-3; DNA: TGTGCCACCAGCAGACAATTGGGTGGAAACACCATATATTTT; CDR3: CATSRQLGGNTIYF
V: TRBV14; size: .; length: 13; D: .; J: TRBJ2-2; DNA: TGTGCCAGCAGCCCTGTCAGGAACGGGGAGCTGTTTTTT; CDR3: CASSPVRNGELFF
V: TRBV5-1; size: .; length: 13; D: TRBD1; J: TRBJ1-5; DNA: TGCGCCAGCAGCACGGACAGGGGACAGCCCCAGCATTTT; CDR3: CASSTDRGQPQHF
V: TRBV28; size: .; length: 15; D: TRBD2; J: TRBJ2-3; DNA: TGTGCCAGCGGACCGGTGGGACTAGCGGGGGATACGCAGTATTTT; CDR3: CASGPVGLAGDTQYF
V: TRBV29-1; size: .; length: 12; D: .; J: TRBJ2-5; DNA: TGCAGCGCCCGAGGGTTGGGGGAGACCCAGTACTTC; CDR3: CSARGLGETQYF
V: TRBV15; size: once; length: 16; D: TRBD1; J: TRBJ1-5; DNA: TGTGCCACCAGCAGCAGAACAGGGACAGGCGATCAGCCCCAGCATTTT; CDR3: CATSSRTGTGDQPQHF
V: TRBV11-2; size: .; length: 15; D: TRBD1; J: TRBJ1-1; DNA: TGTGCCAGCAGCTTAGCCGGACAGGGGAACACTGAAGCTTTCTTT; CDR3: CASSLAGQGNTEAFF
V: TRBV7-9; size: .; length: 15; D: .; J: TRBJ2-3; DNA: TGTGCCAGCAGCTTAATCCGGGGCGCGATCGATACGCAGTATTTT; CDR3: CASSLIRGAIDTQYF
V: TRBV10-3; size: .; length: 14; D: .; J: TRBJ1-1; DNA: TGTGCCATCAGTGATGGGGGCCTGGGCACTGAAGCTTTCTTT; CDR3: CAISDGGLGTEAFF
V: TRBV7-2; size: .; length: 15; D: .; J: TRBJ1-1; DNA: TGTGCCAGCAGCAAACAGGGATACCGAGGGACTGAAGCTTTCTTT; CDR3: CASSKQGYRGTEAFF
V: TRBV29-1; size: .; length: 13; D: TRBD1; J: TRBJ1-2; DNA: TGCAGCGTTGGAGTGACAGGGGTGCGTGGCTACACCTTC; CDR3: CSVGVTGVRGYTF
V: TRBV6-1; size: .; length: 17; D: TRBD1; J: TRBJ2-4; DNA: TGTGCCAGCAGTGAAAGTAAGGGACAGTTAGCCAAAAACATTCAGTACTTC; CDR3: CASSESKGQLAKNIQYF